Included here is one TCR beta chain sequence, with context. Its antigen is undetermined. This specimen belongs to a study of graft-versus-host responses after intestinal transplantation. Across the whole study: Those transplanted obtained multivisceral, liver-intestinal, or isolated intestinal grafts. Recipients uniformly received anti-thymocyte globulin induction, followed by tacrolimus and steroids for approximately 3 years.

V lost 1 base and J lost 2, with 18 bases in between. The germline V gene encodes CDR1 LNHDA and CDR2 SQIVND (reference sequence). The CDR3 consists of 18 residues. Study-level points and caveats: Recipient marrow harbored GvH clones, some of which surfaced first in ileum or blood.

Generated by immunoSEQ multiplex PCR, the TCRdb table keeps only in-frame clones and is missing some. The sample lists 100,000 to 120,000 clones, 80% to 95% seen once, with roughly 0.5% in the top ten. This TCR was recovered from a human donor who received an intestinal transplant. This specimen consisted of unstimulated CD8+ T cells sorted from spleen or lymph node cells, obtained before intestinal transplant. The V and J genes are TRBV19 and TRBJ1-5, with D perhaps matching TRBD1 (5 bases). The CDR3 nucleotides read TGTGCCAGTAGTATAGTTGGGGGATGGGGCTTCGGCAATCAGCCCCAGCATTTT. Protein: CASSIVGGWGFGNQPQHF.